A selection of T cell receptor beta chains follows, all from one sample in a study of regulatory T cells in long-lasting Graves disease. TCRdb reprocessed the multiplex PCR reads with MiXCR, giving one entry per CDR3 protein. In the table there are approximately 350,000 distinct CDR3 sequences, over 15% of which are singletons. These data also formed part of another study, on T cells in Graves' hyperthyroidism and ophthalmopathy.

The sequencing here drew on peripheral blood mononuclear cells (PBMCs), taken at new diagnosis, from a patient treated with antithyroid drugs. These receptors were collected from a man aged 40-55 years with Graves disease. Both conserved end residues are part of each CDR3. Fields, in order: V gene, clone size, J gene, D gene, CDR3 DNA, CDR3 protein. The D gene is left open where the match is weak. Expanded clones get a size class; other rows say once, few or many, or leave the size out.

>TRBV7-6|NA|TRBJ1-2|NA
TGTGCCAGCAGCCGTTTGTTTGGGAACTATGGCTACACCTTC
CASSRLFGNYGYTF
>TRBV12-3/TRBV12-4|many|TRBJ2-4|TRBD1
TGTGCCAGCAGCTTTGGACAGGGGGACCTAGCCAAAAACATTCAGTACTTC
CASSFGQGDLAKNIQYF
>TRBV5-1|many|TRBJ2-1|NA
TGTGCCAGCAGCTTGCGAGGGCAGGGAGTCTACAATGAGCAGTTCTTC
CASSLRGQGVYNEQFF
>TRBV7-8|NA|TRBJ1-1|NA
TGTGCCAGCAGCTTAGTGTGGGGGGCGAACACTGAAGCTTTCTTT
CASSLVWGANTEAFF
>TRBV2|once|TRBJ1-1|NA
TGTGCCAGCAGTGAAGCAGGGCCCACTGAAGCTTTCTTT
CASSEAGPTEAFF
>TRBV19|NA|TRBJ1-5|NA
TGTGCCAGTAGTACCAGGACGGGCTTCGGTCAGCCCCAGCATTTT
CASSTRTGFGQPQHF
>TRBV24-1|NA|TRBJ2-3|TRBD2
TGTGCCACCAGTAACAGCGGGGGACCTGGAGATACGCAGTATTTT
CATSNSGGPGDTQYF
>TRBV11-2|many|TRBJ2-7|TRBD1
TGTGCCAGCAGCTCATGGGTGGGACAGGGTCGCGAGCAGTACTTC
CASSSWVGQGREQYF
>TRBV6-2/TRBV6-3|many|TRBJ2-3|NA
TGTGCCAGCACCCCTCCGGGCGGGGATACGCAGTATTTT
CASTPPGGDTQYF
>TRBV5-6|few|TRBJ2-7|NA
TGTGCCAGCAGCTATCGGTTTTCTCTGTCCTACGAGCAGTACTTC
CASSYRFSLSYEQYF
>TRBV28|NA|TRBJ2-4|TRBD2
TGTGCCAGCAGGTGGGGACTAGGCAAAAACATTCAGTACTTC
CASRWGLGKNIQYF
>TRBV12-3/TRBV12-4|many|TRBJ1-5|TRBD1
TGTGCCAGCAGAAGATCGGGACAGTCGAGCAATCAGCCCCAGCATTTT
CASRRSGQSSNQPQHF
>TRBV18|many|TRBJ1-4|TRBD1
TGTGCCAGCAGCAGATCCGGGACAGGGGGTGAAAAACTGTTTTTT
CASSRSGTGGEKLFF
>TRBV3-1|NA|TRBJ1-1|NA
TGTGCCAGCAGTCAGGGTCTGGGCTCGGCTTTCTTT
CASSQGLGSAFF
>TRBV24-1|many|TRBJ1-4|NA
TGTGCCACCAGTTGGGATGATGAAAAACTGTTTTTT
CATSWDDEKLFF
>TRBV9|NA|TRBJ1-1|NA
TGTGCCAGCAGCGTAGTGGGAGACACTGAAGCTTTCTTT
CASSVVGDTEAFF
>TRBV5-1|many|TRBJ2-5|NA
TGCGCCAGCAGCTTCCAGGGGAGGGGAGAGACCCAGTACTTC
CASSFQGRGETQYF
>TRBV12-3/TRBV12-4|many|TRBJ2-3|NA
TGTGCCAGCAGTTGGGACCGGGGACATCCCGCACCCGATACGCAGTATTTT
CASSWDRGHPAPDTQYF
>TRBV30|NA|TRBJ1-1|NA
TGTGCCTGGAGTGTACATCTTGGCAGGGAGGGGGGGGAAGCTTTCTTT
CAWSVHLGREGGEAFF
>TRBV2|many|TRBJ1-4|NA
TGTGCCAGCAAGGTTATCTCTAATGAAAAACTGTTTTTT
CASKVISNEKLFF
>TRBV2|many|TRBJ2-2|NA
TGTGCCAGCAGTGATCACGGAAACACCGGGGAGCTGTTTTTT
CASSDHGNTGELFF
>TRBV12-3/TRBV12-4|many|TRBJ2-3|TRBD2
TGTGCCAGCAGTTTTCGCCGCGGGGGATCAGATACGCAGTATTTT
CASSFRRGGSDTQYF
>TRBV20-1|many|TRBJ1-1|NA
TGCAGTGCTAGACCCCGACAGACCCTGAACACTGAAGCTTTCTTT
CSARPRQTLNTEAFF